These 27 T cell receptor beta chains came from one sample sequenced in a study of T cell responses to AZD1222 COVID-19 vaccine. Here immunoSEQ multiplex PCR was the method, and the copy in TCRdb shows in-frame clones only, minus some. The table shows tens of thousands of clones, with over 80% occurring only once. Material: peripheral blood, obtained on day 0 of MenACWY control vaccination. These receptors all stem from an adult in good health.

This clone was recorded a few times. The chain joins TRBV6-4 to TRBJ2-1; D could derive from TRBD1 or TRBD2 (7 bases each). Germline CDR1 and CDR2: MRHNA and SNTAGT. The CDR3 consists of 15 residues. V gave up 0 bases and J gave up 6 bases, with 12 bases separating them. The CDR3 sequence is CASSDSGGGSNEQFF. DNA for the CDR3: TGTGCCAGCAGTGACTCAGGGGGCGGGAGCAATGAGCAGTTCTTC.

The chain couples TRBV6-4 to TRBJ2-1; D gene uncertain. The ends were cut back, 2 bases at V and 7 bases at J, with 9 bases in the middle. CDR1 and CDR2 from the germline V gene are MRHNA and SNTAGT. This CDR3 comprises 13 residues. CDR3 sequence reads: CASSDGVPNEQFF. The CDR3, as DNA: TGTGCCAGCAGTGACGGGGTTCCGAATGAGCAGTTCTTC.

This chain links TRBV30 with TRBJ2-4; TRBD2 matches 13 bases. The germline gives CDR1 GTSNPN, CDR2 SVGIG (reference sequence). The J segment lost 9 bases and the V segment lost 0 bases, leaving 5 bases of the junction unmatched. The CDR3 spans 15 residues. The CDR3 DNA is TGTGCCTGGAGTGTACTAGCGGGAGGGCTAGGCATTCAGTACTTC. It specifies CAWSVLAGGLGIQYF.

V is TRBV18 and J is TRBJ1-1; 9 bases align to TRBD1. After removal of 3 bases from V and 11 bases from J, the junction contained 13 bases not matched to a gene. The CDR3 length is 15 residues. Per the germline V gene, CDR1 is KGHSH and CDR2 is LQKENI. The CDR3: CASSPRDREEILAFF. CDR3 nucleotides: TGTGCCAGCTCACCGCGGGACAGGGAGGAGATATTGGCTTTCTTT. The full variable domain, with the rest looked up from reference TRBV18 and TRBJ1-1, is NAGVMQNPRHLVRRRGQEARLRCSPMKGHSHVYWYRQLPEEGLKFMVYLQKENIIDESGMPKERFSAEFPKEGPSILRIQQVVRGDSAAYFCASSPRDREEILAFFGQGTRLTVV.

The chain has TRBV9 and TRBJ2-4; D is perhaps TRBD2 (5 bases). Germline loops: CDR1 SGDLS, CDR2 YYNGEE. V dropped 0 bases and J dropped 9 bases, with 13 bases sitting between them. The CDR3 is 14 amino acids. CDR3 sequence: CASSVGLAGPIQYF. The CDR3 region has the DNA TGTGCCAGCAGCGTAGGGCTCGCGGGTCCCATTCAGTACTTC.

This chain joins TRBV10-3 and TRBJ2-3; D may correspond to TRBD1 or TRBD2 (7 bases each). The V end lost 8 bases, the J end lost 4 bases, and 19 bases lay between the germline ends. Per the germline V gene, CDR1 is ENHRY and CDR2 is SYGVKD. The CDR3 length is 15 residues. The CDR3 DNA reads TGTGCCATCTCAGGGCAGGGGGGGAGAGCAGATACGCAGTATTTT. Protein product: CAISGQGGRADTQYF.

The J gene is TRBJ1-5, the V gene TRBV28; D perhaps matches TRBD1 (6 bases). The CDR3 length is 17 residues. CDR1 is MDHEN, CDR2 SYDVKM, per germline. Trimming stripped 6 bases from V and 0 bases from J, with 18 bases between. The CDR3 DNA reads as TGTGCCAGCAGGCCTACCCGAGGGGGGTATAGCAATCAGCCCCAGCATTTT. Protein product: CASRPTRGGYSNQPQHF.

CDR3 residues: CASRTPGNSLPGANVLTF. In DNA, the CDR3 is TGTGCCAGTAGGACCCCGGGAAATTCACTTCCTGGGGCCAACGTCCTGACTTTC. The V and J genes are TRBV19 and TRBJ2-6; the D gene is possibly TRBD2 (5 bases). CDR1 is LNHDA, CDR2 SQIVND, per germline (reference sequence). Trimming left V 6 bases short and J 2 bases short, with 20 bases between. There are 18 residues in the CDR3.

The rearrangement links TRBV28 to TRBJ1-5; 9 bases are shared with TRBD1. CDR1 is MDHEN, CDR2 SYDVKM, per germline. The junction had 15 bases not matched to a gene; V was cut back by 6 bases and J by 3 bases. The CDR3 totals 18 residues. The CDR3 here is CASRWGRGDRAYNQPQHF. The CDR3, as DNA: TGTGCCAGCAGGTGGGGTAGGGGGGACAGGGCCTACAATCAGCCCCAGCATTTT.

The chain is built from TRBV3-1 (or the pseudogene TRBV3-2) and TRBJ1-2; no reliable D call. Per the germline V gene, CDR1 is LGHDT and CDR2 is YNNKEL (reference sequence). CDR3 size: 15 residues. The germline V and J ends were trimmed by 4 bases and 1 base, with 13 bases remaining between them. CDR3 sequence: CASSPTKRNNYGYTF. The CDR3 nucleotides are TGTGCCAGCAGCCCAACAAAAAGGAATAACTATGGCTACACCTTC.

This clone was counted a single time. This CDR3 reads CAWRNRLMNTEAFF. Written as DNA, the CDR3 is TGTGCCTGGAGGAATCGTCTTATGAACACTGAAGCTTTCTTT. The chain uses TRBV30 and TRBJ1-1; D is uncertain. The CDR3 is made up of 14 amino acids. Trimming took off 3 bases at V and 0 bases at J, with 11 bases between the two ends. Germline-derived CDR1 and CDR2 are GTSNPN and SVGIG (reference sequence).

This chain links TRBV10-3 with TRBJ1-1; the match to TRBD1 covers 10 bases. This CDR3 comprises 13 residues. The V gene's germline CDR1 is ENHRY and CDR2 SYGVKD. With 5 bases clipped from V and 4 bases from J, the junction kept 1 base outside the gene matches. The CDR3 reads CAISRDRGTEAFF. The CDR3, as DNA: TGTGCCATCAGTCGGGACAGGGGCACTGAAGCTTTCTTT.

The rearrangement links TRBV11-2 to TRBJ2-1; 8 positions agree with TRBD1. The junction had 18 bases not matched to a gene; V was cut back by 5 bases and J by 3 bases. This CDR3 comprises 19 residues. Germline assignment: CDR1 SGHAT and CDR2 FQNNGV. The CDR3 DNA follows: TGTGCCAGCAGCACAACAGGGGGACCCCATGTTAGTGGCTACAATGAGCAGTTCTTC. This gives the protein CASSTTGGPHVSGYNEQFF.

This clone was detected once. This chain connects TRBV9 to TRBJ1-2, with 11 positions matching TRBD1. Germline V gives CDR1 SGDLS, CDR2 YYNGEE. Unmatched junction bases numbered 6, after V lost 4 bases and J lost 4 bases. This CDR3 has 15 residues. The CDR3 DNA sequence: TGTGCCAGCAGCACTACCGGGACAGGGGGCTATGGCTACACCTTC. The encoded protein is CASSTTGTGGYGYTF.

The table lists this clone with a count of one. The V and J genes are TRBV6-1 and TRBJ1-1, with D perhaps TRBD1 (5 bases). The CDR3 runs to 12 residues. V lost 2 bases and J lost 7, with 8 bases in between. Germline CDR1 and CDR2: MNHNS and SASEGT. CDR3 nucleotide sequence: TGTGCCAGCAGTGAAAGGGGCCGTGAAGCTTTCTTT. This translates into CASSERGREAFF.

This clone was detected once. V usage is TRBV5-6 and J usage is TRBJ2-5; no firm D call. V was cut by 2 bases and J by 0 bases, with 11 bases left in between. The CDR3 runs to 15 residues. Germline V gene sequence: CDR1 SGHDT, CDR2 YYEEEE. The CDR3 sequence: CASSLTGQYQETQYF. CDR3 bases: TGTGCCAGCAGCTTAACGGGTCAGTACCAAGAGACCCAGTACTTC.

This rearrangement joins TRBV7-2 to TRBJ1-6; no firm D call. V lost 6 bases, J lost 4 bases, and 10 bases lay in between. The CDR3 contains 14 residues. The germline gives CDR1 SGHTA, CDR2 FQGNSA. DNA for the CDR3: TGTGCCAGCAGTGAGGGCACATATAATTCACCCCTCCACTTT. Residues: CASSEGTYNSPLHF.

A few counts support this clone. The chain links TRBV6-4 to TRBJ1-1, with 8 bases matching TRBD1. With V trimmed by 5 bases and J by 3 bases, 2 bases remained unmatched. Germline values: CDR1 MRHNA, CDR2 SNTAGT. The CDR3 sequence is 13 residues long. CDR3 region: CASSMTGDTEAFF. The CDR3 bases are TGTGCCAGCAGTATGACAGGGGACACTGAAGCTTTCTTT.

The J gene is TRBJ1-3, the V gene TRBV30; D is unresolved. The CDR3 is 13 residues long. V gave up 1 base and J gave up 3 bases, with 7 bases separating them. The germline V gene has CDR1 GTSNPN and CDR2 SVGIG (reference sequence). The CDR3 bases are TGTGCCTGGAGTGCCGGGGATGGAAACACCATATATTTT. Amino acid sequence: CAWSAGDGNTIYF.

V and J are TRBV10-2 and TRBJ1-1; D unclear. The V end was cut by 2 bases, the J end by 4 bases, with 8 bases between. The germline gives CDR1 WSHSY, CDR2 SAAADI. This CDR3 is built from 13 residues. Here the CDR3 DNA reads TGCGCCAGCAGTGAGGGGTCTAGCACTGAAGCTTTCTTT. Translated: CASSEGSSTEAFF.

In this sample, this clone turned up once. The V gene is TRBV7-9, the J gene TRBJ2-7; 7 bases match TRBD1. Germline assignment: CDR1 SEHNR and CDR2 FQNEAQ (reference sequence). V gave up 5 bases and J gave up 3 bases; unmatched junction bases: 10. The length of the CDR3 is 15 residues. The CDR3 nucleotides are TGTGCCAGCAGCACCGGGGACAGCCCACTCTACGAGCAGTACTTC. It encodes CASSTGDSPLYEQYF.

The chain uses TRBV19 and TRBJ2-2; D gene uncertain. V dropped 6 bases and J dropped 4 bases, with 9 bases sitting between them. The CDR3 consists of 13 residues. The germline V gene has CDR1 LNHDA and CDR2 SQIVND (reference sequence). The CDR3 bases are TGTGCCAGTAGGGCCCCTGGCACCGGGGAGCTGTTTTTT. Protein: CASRAPGTGELFF.

V and J are TRBV19 and TRBJ1-1; tentative D call: TRBD1 (5 bases). Germline V CDR1 and CDR2: LNHDA, SQIVND (reference sequence). This CDR3 spans 15 amino acids. V lost 8 bases and J 2 bases, leaving 18 bases between the germline ends. CDR3 DNA sequence: TGTGCCAGTCGTCACGGGACCCCATTAAACACTGAAGCTTTCTTT. Encoded protein: CASRHGTPLNTEAFF.

The gene calls are TRBV6-4 and TRBJ2-3; D unclear. Germline V gives CDR1 MRHNA, CDR2 SNTAGT. The CDR3 runs 14 residues. Trimming pared 1 base from V and 1 base from J, leaving 6 bases between. The CDR3 DNA sequence: TGTGCCAGCAGTGACTTTGGGGGCACAGATACGCAGTATTTT. Translation gives CASSDFGGTDTQYF.

The chain links TRBV27 to TRBJ1-5; D unresolved. The V gene's germline CDR1 is MNHEY and CDR2 SMNVEV (reference sequence). Deletions cut 4 bases from V and 6 bases from J, with 16 bases between. The CDR3 spans 15 residues. This CDR3 reads CASSSPLDRGQPQHF. The DNA for the CDR3 is TGTGCCAGCAGTTCGCCCCTCGATCGTGGTCAGCCCCAGCATTTT.

The genes are TRBV29-1 and TRBJ1-1; D is uncertain. This CDR3 region has 12 residues. Trimming removed 7 bases from V and 4 bases from J, with 13 bases in between. CDR1 and CDR2 (germline): SQVTM, ANQGSEA. CDR3 sequence reads: CSAPKGSTEAFF. Written as DNA, the CDR3 is TGCAGCGCCCCCAAAGGGAGCACTGAAGCTTTCTTT. The whole variable domain, filled in from reference TRBV29-1 and TRBJ1-1, reads SAVISQKPSRDICQRGTSLTIQCQVDSQVTMMFWYRQQPGQSLTLIATANQGSEATYESGFVIDKFPISRPNLTFSTLTVSNMSPEDSSIYLCSAPKGSTEAFFGQGTRLTVV.

The gene calls are TRBV29-1 and TRBJ2-7, with 7 nucleotides matching TRBD1. Germline V gene sequence: CDR1 SQVTM, CDR2 ANQGSEA. J lost 13 bases, V lost 7 bases, and 13 bases had no gene match. The CDR3 loop spans 11 amino acids. The CDR3 bases are TGCAGCGGCCTCCGGGACAGTACTATCTACTTC. Residues: CSGLRDSTIYF.